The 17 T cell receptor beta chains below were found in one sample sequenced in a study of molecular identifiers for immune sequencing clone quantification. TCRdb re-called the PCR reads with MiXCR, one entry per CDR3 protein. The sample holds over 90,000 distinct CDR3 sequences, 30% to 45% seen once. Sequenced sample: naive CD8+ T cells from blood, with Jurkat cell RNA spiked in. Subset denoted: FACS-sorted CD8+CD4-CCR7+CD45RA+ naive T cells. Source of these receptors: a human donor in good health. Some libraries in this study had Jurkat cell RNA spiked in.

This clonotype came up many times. The CDR3 spells CSVFRLNQETQYF. DNA for the CDR3: TGCAGCGTTTTTCGGTTAAATCAAGAGACCCAGTACTTC. This chain joins TRBV29-1 and TRBJ2-5; D ambiguous. CDR3 length equals 13 residues. V was shortened by 5 bases and J by 2 bases, with 12 bases between the two germline ends. Germline assignment: CDR1 SQVTM and CDR2 ANQGSEA.

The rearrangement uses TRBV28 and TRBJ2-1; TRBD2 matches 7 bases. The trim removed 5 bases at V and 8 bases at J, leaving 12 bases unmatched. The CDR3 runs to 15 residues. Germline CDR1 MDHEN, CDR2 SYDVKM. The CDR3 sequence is CASSLYRSAGDEQFF. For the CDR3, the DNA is TGTGCCAGCAGTCTCTACAGGAGCGCGGGGGATGAGCAGTTCTTC.

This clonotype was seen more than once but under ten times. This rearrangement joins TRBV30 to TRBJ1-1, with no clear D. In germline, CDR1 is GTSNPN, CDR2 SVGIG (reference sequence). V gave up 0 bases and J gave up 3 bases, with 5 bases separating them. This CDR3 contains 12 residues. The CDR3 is CAWSVGYTEAFF. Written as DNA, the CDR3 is TGTGCCTGGAGTGTAGGGTACACTGAAGCTTTCTTT.

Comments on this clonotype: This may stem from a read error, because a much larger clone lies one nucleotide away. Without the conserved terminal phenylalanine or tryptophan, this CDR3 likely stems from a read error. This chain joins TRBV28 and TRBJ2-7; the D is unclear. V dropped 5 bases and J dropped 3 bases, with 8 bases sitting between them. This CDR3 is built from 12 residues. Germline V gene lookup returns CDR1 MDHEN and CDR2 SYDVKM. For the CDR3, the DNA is TGTGCCAGCAGTGGACCTCGCTACGAGCAGTACTTA. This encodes CASSGPRYEQYL.

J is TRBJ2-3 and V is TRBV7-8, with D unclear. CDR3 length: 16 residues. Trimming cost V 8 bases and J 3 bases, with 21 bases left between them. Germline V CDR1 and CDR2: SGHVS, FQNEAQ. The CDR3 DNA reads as TGTGCCAGCGGCTCGTTGTCGGCTGTCTCTACAGATACGCAGTATTTT. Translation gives CASGSLSAVSTDTQYF.

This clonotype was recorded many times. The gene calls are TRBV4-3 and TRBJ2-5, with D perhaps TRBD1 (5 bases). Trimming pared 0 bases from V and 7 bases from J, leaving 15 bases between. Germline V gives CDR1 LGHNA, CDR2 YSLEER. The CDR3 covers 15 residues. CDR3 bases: TGCGCCAGCAGCCAAGACGACAGCCGTGGGTCGACCCAGTACTTC. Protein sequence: CASSQDDSRGSTQYF.

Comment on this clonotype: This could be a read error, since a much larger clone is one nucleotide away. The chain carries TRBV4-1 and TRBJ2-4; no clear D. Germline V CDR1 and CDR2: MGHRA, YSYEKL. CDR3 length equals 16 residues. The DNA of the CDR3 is TGCGCCAGCAGCCAGTCAGGATCCCCAGCCAAAATCATTCAGTACTTC. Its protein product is CASSQSGSPAKIIQYF.

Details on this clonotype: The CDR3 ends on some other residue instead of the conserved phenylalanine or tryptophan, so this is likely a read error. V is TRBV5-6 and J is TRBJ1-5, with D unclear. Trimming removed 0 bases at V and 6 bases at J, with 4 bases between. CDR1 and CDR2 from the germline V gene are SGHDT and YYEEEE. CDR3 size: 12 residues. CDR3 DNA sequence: TGTGCCAGCAGCTTGGGGAGTCAGCCCCAGCATTGT. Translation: CASSLGSQPQHC.

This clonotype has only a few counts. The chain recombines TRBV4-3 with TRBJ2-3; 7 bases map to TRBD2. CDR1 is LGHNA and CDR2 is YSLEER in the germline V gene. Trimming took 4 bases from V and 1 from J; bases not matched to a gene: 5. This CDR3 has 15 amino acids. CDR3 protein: CASSRSGGRTDTQYF. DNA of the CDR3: TGCGCCAGCAGCCGCTCGGGAGGCCGCACAGATACGCAGTATTTT.

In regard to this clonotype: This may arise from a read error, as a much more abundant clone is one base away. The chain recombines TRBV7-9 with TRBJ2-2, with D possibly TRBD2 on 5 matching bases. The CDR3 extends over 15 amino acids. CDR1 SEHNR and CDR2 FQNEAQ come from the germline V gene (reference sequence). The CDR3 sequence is CASSLLPRGTGELSF. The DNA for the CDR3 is TGTGCCAGCAGCTTACTCCCCCGAGGAACCGGGGAGCTGTCTTTT.

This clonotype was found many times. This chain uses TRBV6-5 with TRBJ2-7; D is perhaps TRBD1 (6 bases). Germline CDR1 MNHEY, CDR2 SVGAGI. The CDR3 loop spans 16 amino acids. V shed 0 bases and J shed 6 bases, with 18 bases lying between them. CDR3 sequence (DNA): TGTGCCAGCAGTTACTCGATGGGGGACACCTCCGGCGAGCAGTACTTC. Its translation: CASSYSMGDTSGEQYF.

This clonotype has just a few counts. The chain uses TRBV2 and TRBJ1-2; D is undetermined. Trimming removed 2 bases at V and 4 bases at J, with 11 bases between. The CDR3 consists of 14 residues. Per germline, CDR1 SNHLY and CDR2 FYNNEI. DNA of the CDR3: TGTGCCAGCAGTGAAAATCCCGAGCCCTATGGCTACACCTTC. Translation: CASSENPEPYGYTF.

CDR3 sequence (DNA): TGTGCCAGCAGCTTAGGTAGGCCCTGGGGTGAGCAGTACTTC. Translation gives CASSLGRPWGEQYF. This chain uses TRBV7-9 with TRBJ2-7; D is unresolved. This CDR3 is 14 amino acids long. From germline, CDR1 is SEHNR and CDR2 FQNEAQ (reference sequence). Trimming cost V 1 base and J 7 bases, with 14 bases left between them.

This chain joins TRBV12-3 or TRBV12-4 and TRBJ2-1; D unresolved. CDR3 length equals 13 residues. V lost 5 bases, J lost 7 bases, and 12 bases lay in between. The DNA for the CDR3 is TGTGCCAGCAGTCCGGTGAGAGTAAATGAGCAGTTCTTC. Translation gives CASSPVRVNEQFF.

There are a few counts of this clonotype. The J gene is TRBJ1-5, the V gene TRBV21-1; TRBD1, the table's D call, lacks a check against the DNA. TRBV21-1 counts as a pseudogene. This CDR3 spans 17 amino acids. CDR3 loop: CASSKAGRDSSNQPQHF. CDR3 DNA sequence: TGTGCCAGCAGCAAAGCCGGGCGGGACAGTAGCAATCAGCCCCAGCATTTT.

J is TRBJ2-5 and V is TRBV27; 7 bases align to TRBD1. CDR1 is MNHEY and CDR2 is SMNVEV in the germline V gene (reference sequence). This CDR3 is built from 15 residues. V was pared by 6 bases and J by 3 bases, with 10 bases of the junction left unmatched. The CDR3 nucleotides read TGTGCCAGCAGCACCGACGGACAGGTAGAAGAGACCCAGTACTTC. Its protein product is CASSTDGQVEETQYF.

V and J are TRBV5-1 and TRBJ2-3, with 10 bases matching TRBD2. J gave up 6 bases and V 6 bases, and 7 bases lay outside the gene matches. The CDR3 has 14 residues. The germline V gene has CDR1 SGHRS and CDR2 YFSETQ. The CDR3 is CASKPAGGPDTQYF. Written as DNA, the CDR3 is TGCGCCAGCAAACCAGCGGGAGGGCCGGATACGCAGTATTTT.